Listed here are 11 T cell receptor beta chains from one sample, sequenced in a study of cytomegalovirus exposure and HLA in healthy donors. The PCR was carried out with 60 Vbeta primers and 13 Jbeta primers. Measured with immunoSEQ multiplex PCR; TCRdb has only the in-frame clones, and not every one. The sample table sets out 150,000 to 200,000 clones. Sequenced sample: PBMCs. All receptors derive from a woman under 30 in good health and CMV-seropositive.

The chain links TRBV5-1 to TRBJ2-3; no definite D call. V lost 2 bases and J 0 bases, leaving 10 bases between the germline ends. Germline CDR1 reads SGHRS; CDR2 reads YFSETQ. This CDR3 comprises 15 residues. For the CDR3, the DNA is TGCGCCAGCAGCTTCCTTTTATCTAGCACAGATACGCAGTATTTT. Its translation: CASSFLLSSTDTQYF.

The gene calls are TRBV19 and TRBJ2-1, with 10 bases matching TRBD2. The CDR3 is 17 amino acids. J gave up 0 bases and V 6 bases, and 8 bases lay outside the gene matches. Germline V lookup: CDR1 LNHDA, CDR2 SQIVND (reference sequence). The CDR3 here is CASRGLAGALSYNEQFF. The CDR3 region has the DNA TGTGCCAGTAGAGGGCTAGCGGGAGCCCTCTCCTACAATGAGCAGTTCTTC.

The rearrangement uses TRBV25-1 and TRBJ1-2; TRBD1 aligns across 11 bases. This CDR3 spans 18 amino acids. J lost 2 bases, V lost 8 bases, and 16 bases had no gene match. The germline V gene has CDR1 MGHDK and CDR2 SYGVNS. The CDR3 DNA reads TGTGCCAGCCTATATACCCCGGGACAGGGGGAACCCAACTATGGCTACACCTTC. Encoded protein: CASLYTPGQGEPNYGYTF.

The chain combines TRBV7-2 with TRBJ1-4; the match to TRBD1 covers 10 bases. V lost 1 base and J lost 8; bases outside the gene matches: 4. The CDR3 length is 15 residues. Germline loops: CDR1 SGHTA, CDR2 FQGNSA. CDR3 nucleotides: TGTGCCAGCAGCTTAGGGGGGACAGGGGAGGAAAAACTGTTTTTT. Translating gives CASSLGGTGEEKLFF.

The chain is built from TRBV2 and TRBJ2-1; tentative D call: TRBD2 (5 bases). CDR3 length: 16 residues. Germline V gives CDR1 SNHLY, CDR2 FYNNEI. V dropped 4 bases and J dropped 6 bases, with 19 bases sitting between them. The CDR3 nucleotides are TGTGCCAGCAGTGGAGGTAGGAGAGGAGGCCTCAATGAGCAGTTCTTC. Encoded protein: CASSGGRRGGLNEQFF.

V usage is TRBV5-1 and J usage is TRBJ2-1; D possibly corresponds to TRBD2 (5 bases). From germline, CDR1 is SGHRS and CDR2 YFSETQ. V lost 4 bases to trimming and J lost 3 bases, with 11 bases between them. The CDR3 runs 14 residues. The CDR3 protein is CASSINRDYNEQFF. The CDR3 DNA reads TGCGCCAGCAGCATTAACCGGGACTACAATGAGCAGTTCTTC.

This chain joins TRBV27 and TRBJ2-2; tentative D call: TRBD2 (6 bases). The CDR3 is 15 amino acids. Germline loops: CDR1 MNHEY, CDR2 SMNVEV (reference sequence). Trimming left V 7 bases short and J 4 bases short, with 16 bases between. The CDR3 reads CASTILGGTTGELFF. The CDR3 DNA is TGTGCCAGCACTATTTTAGGCGGGACCACCGGGGAGCTGTTTTTT.

This sequence joins TRBV28 and TRBJ1-2; perhaps TRBD1 as D (5 bases). V was shortened by 3 bases and J by 5 bases, with 10 bases between the two germline ends. CDR3 size: 13 residues. The V gene's germline CDR1 is MDHEN and CDR2 SYDVKM. The CDR3 DNA is TGTGCCAGCAGTTTTGGGGGGGAGTATGGCTACACCTTC. It codes for CASSFGGEYGYTF.

This chain connects TRBV5-1 to TRBJ1-6; D is unclear. Looked up from germline, CDR1 is SGHRS and CDR2 is YFSETQ. Trimming removed 4 bases from V and 8 bases from J, with 19 bases in between. The CDR3 loop spans 16 amino acids. The CDR3 region has the DNA TGCGCCAGCAGCCTGGAGCAGGTTTCACGACATTCACCCCTCCACTTT. Its translation: CASSLEQVSRHSPLHF.

This chain links TRBV5-1 with TRBJ2-5; 7 positions agree with TRBD2. The CDR3 has 15 amino acids. V lost 2 bases to trimming and J lost 4 bases; unmatched junction nucleotides: 8. Looked up from germline, CDR1 is SGHRS and CDR2 is YFSETQ. The CDR3 DNA is TGCGCCAGCAGCTTCGGGGGAGGGCCGGCAGAGACCCAGTACTTC. Protein sequence: CASSFGGGPAETQYF.

This chain connects TRBV7-2 to TRBJ2-6; TRBD1 is a possible D gene (5 bases). V was pared by 5 bases and J by 2 bases, with 13 bases between. This CDR3 comprises 16 residues. Germline CDR1 is SGHTA and CDR2 is FQGNSA. The DNA for the CDR3 is TGTGCCAGCAGCCGTTTCACAGGTACTGGGGCCAACGTCCTGACTTTC. Translating it yields CASSRFTGTGANVLTF.